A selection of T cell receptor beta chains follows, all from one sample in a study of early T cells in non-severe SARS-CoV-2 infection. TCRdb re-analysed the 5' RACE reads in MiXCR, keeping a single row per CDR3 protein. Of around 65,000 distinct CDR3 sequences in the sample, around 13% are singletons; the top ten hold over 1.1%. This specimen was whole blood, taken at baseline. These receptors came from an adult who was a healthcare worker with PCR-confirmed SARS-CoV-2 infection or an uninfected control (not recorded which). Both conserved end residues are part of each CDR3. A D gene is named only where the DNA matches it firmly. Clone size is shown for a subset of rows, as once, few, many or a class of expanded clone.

CASSPDRGKNQPQHF,TGTGCCAGCAGTCCTGACAGGGGTAAGAATCAGCCCCAGCATTTT,TRBV6-5,NA,TRBJ1-5,TRBD1
CASSERYSNQPQHF,TGTGCCAGCAGTGAACGGTATAGCAATCAGCCCCAGCATTTT,TRBV2,few,TRBJ1-5,NA
CSVTTGGNYGYTF,TGCAGCGTAACGACAGGGGGCAACTATGGCTACACCTTC,TRBV29-1,few,TRBJ1-2,TRBD1
CASSPVWNTEAFF,TGTGCCAGCAGCCCAGTGTGGAACACTGAAGCTTTCTTT,TRBV7-8,many,TRBJ1-1,NA
CAIRQPNNYGYTF,TGTGCCATCCGACAGCCTAATAACTATGGCTACACCTTC,TRBV10-3,many,TRBJ1-2,NA
CASRTSGGYTQYF,TGTGCCAGCAGGACTAGCGGGGGGTATACGCAGTATTTT,TRBV6-2/TRBV6-3,NA,TRBJ2-3,TRBD2
CASSHGGYLYNEQFF,TGTGCCAGCAGCCACGGGGGGTACCTCTACAATGAGCAGTTCTTC,TRBV5-8,NA,TRBJ2-1,TRBD2
CAWSVLGDNEQFF,TGTGCCTGGAGTGTACTAGGCGACAATGAGCAGTTCTTC,TRBV30,few,TRBJ2-1,NA
CASSERRIINTGELFF,TGTGCCAGCAGTGAAAGACGGATTATAAACACCGGGGAGCTGTTTTTT,TRBV6-1,few,TRBJ2-2,NA
CASSRTGGATKETQYF,TGTGCCAGCAGCCGGACCGGCGGAGCTACCAAAGAGACCCAGTACTTC,TRBV7-9,few,TRBJ2-5,NA
CASSLSWDSYNEQFF,TGTGCCAGCAGTTTAAGCTGGGACTCCTACAATGAGCAGTTCTTC,TRBV27,few,TRBJ2-1,NA
CASSSQNTEAFF,TGTGCCAGCAGTTCCCAGAACACTGAAGCTTTCTTT,TRBV6-6,NA,TRBJ1-1,NA
CASTLRQGAYGYTF,TGTGCCAGCACCCTACGACAGGGGGCCTATGGCTACACCTTC,TRBV27,NA,TRBJ1-2,TRBD1
CAWTGLLRDSTGELFF,TGTGCCTGGACTGGGTTATTGCGGGATTCCACCGGGGAGCTGTTTTTT,TRBV30,NA,TRBJ2-2,NA
CSARSGRGDEQFF,TGCAGTGCTCGTAGCGGGAGAGGGGATGAGCAGTTCTTC,TRBV20-1,many,TRBJ2-1,TRBD2
CASSQSGETVDTQYF,TGTGCCAGCAGCCAGTCGGGAGAAACCGTCGATACGCAGTATTTT,TRBV7-2,many,TRBJ2-3,NA
CASSFTTSSSAQYF,TGTGCCAGCAGCTTTACGACTAGCTCGTCTGCGCAGTATTTT,TRBV11-2,NA,TRBJ2-3,TRBD2
CASSSRAEAYEQYF,TGTGCCAGCAGTTCCCGGGCCGAGGCCTACGAGCAGTACTTC,TRBV27,few,TRBJ2-7,NA
CASSPQGRVGELFF,TGTGCCAGCTCACCTCAGGGGCGCGTCGGGGAGCTGTTTTTT,TRBV18,few,TRBJ2-2,NA
CASSLPERGDTEAFF,TGTGCCAGCAGTTTGCCCGAACGGGGGGACACTGAAGCTTTCTTT,TRBV6-2/TRBV6-3,many,TRBJ1-1,NA
CASSPVERGGRETQYF,TGTGCCAGCAGCCCCGTCGAGCGGGGGGGCCGAGAGACCCAGTACTTC,TRBV11-2,few,TRBJ2-5,TRBD2
CSVDPVNTEAFF,TGCAGCGTTGATCCGGTGAACACTGAAGCTTTCTTT,TRBV29-1,NA,TRBJ1-1,NA
CASSLDSTGTGNTIYF,TGTGCCAGCAGCTTGGACTCTACGGGCACTGGAAACACCATATATTTT,TRBV5-5,NA,TRBJ1-3,NA
CASSPGGGARGYTF,TGTGCCAGCAGCCCCGGTGGGGGGGCAAGGGGCTACACCTTC,TRBV6-5,NA,TRBJ1-2,NA
CASSLETRASSENTIYF,TGTGCCAGCAGCTTAGAGACAAGGGCGAGCTCTGAAAACACCATATATTTT,TRBV11-2,many,TRBJ1-3,NA
CASSSGGRRTGELFF,TGTGCCAGCAGCTCCGGGGGGCGCCGAACCGGGGAGCTGTTTTTT,TRBV28,NA,TRBJ2-2,NA
CASKGTSGRAGTDTQYF,TGTGCCAGTAAGGGGACTAGCGGGAGGGCCGGCACAGATACGCAGTATTTT,TRBV19,NA,TRBJ2-3,TRBD2
CASSYTGGYGYTF,TGTGCCAGCAGTTACACGGGAGGCTATGGCTACACCTTC,TRBV6-2/TRBV6-3,few,TRBJ1-2,NA
CASTLGVNTEAFF,TGTGCCAGCACCTTAGGAGTGAACACTGAAGCTTTCTTT,TRBV12-3/TRBV12-4,many,TRBJ1-1,NA
CATSRDRDRNTIYF,TGTGCCACCAGCAGAGATCGGGATAGAAACACCATATATTTT,TRBV15,many,TRBJ1-3,NA
CATSDHAGRTGGNEQFF,TGTGCCACCAGTGATCACGCGGGACGGACAGGGGGCAATGAGCAGTTCTTC,TRBV24-1,few,TRBJ2-1,TRBD1
CSAKQGAIGYTF,TGCAGTGCTAAACAGGGGGCGATCGGCTACACCTTC,TRBV20-1,few,TRBJ1-2,TRBD1
CASSRTPRKADTQYF,TGTGCCAGCAGCCGGACTCCACGCAAGGCAGATACGCAGTATTTT,TRBV11-2,NA,TRBJ2-3,NA
CASSDRLAGGQGNEQFF,TGTGCCAGCAGTGACAGACTAGCGGGAGGGCAAGGCAATGAGCAGTTCTTC,TRBV6-4,few,TRBJ2-1,TRBD2
CASSFQGASTGELFF,TGTGCCAGCAGTTTCCAGGGTGCGTCCACCGGGGAGCTGTTTTTT,TRBV28,NA,TRBJ2-2,NA
CASTLRPGVRGTEAFF,TGTGCCAGCACCCTACGGCCAGGGGTACGTGGCACTGAAGCTTTCTTT,TRBV6-5,many,TRBJ1-1,NA
CSARVRTSGSYNEQFF,TGCAGTGCTAGAGTGAGGACTAGCGGGTCCTACAATGAGCAGTTCTTC,TRBV20-1,NA,TRBJ2-1,TRBD2
CASKNRGYEQYF,TGTGCCAGCAAAAACAGGGGCTACGAGCAGTACTTC,TRBV6-2/TRBV6-3,NA,TRBJ2-7,TRBD1
CASSDSWTSGAGELFF,TGTGCCAGCAGTGACTCTTGGACTAGCGGTGCCGGGGAGCTGTTTTTT,TRBV28,NA,TRBJ2-2,TRBD2
CASRGQFSYEQYF,TGTGCCAGCAGGGGACAGTTCTCCTACGAGCAGTACTTC,TRBV25-1,many,TRBJ2-7,TRBD1